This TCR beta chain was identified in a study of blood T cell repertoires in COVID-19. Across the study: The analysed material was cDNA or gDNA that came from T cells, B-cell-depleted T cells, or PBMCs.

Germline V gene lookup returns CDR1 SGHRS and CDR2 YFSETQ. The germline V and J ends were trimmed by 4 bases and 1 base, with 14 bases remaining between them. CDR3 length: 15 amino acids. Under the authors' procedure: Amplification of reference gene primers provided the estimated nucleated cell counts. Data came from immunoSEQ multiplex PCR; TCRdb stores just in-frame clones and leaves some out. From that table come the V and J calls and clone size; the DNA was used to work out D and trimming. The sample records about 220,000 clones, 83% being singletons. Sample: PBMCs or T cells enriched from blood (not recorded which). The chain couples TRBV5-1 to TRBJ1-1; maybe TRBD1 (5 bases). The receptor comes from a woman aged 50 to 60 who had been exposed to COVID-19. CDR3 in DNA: TGCGCCAGCAGCGCCGCAGGGCGTACGAACACTGAAGCTTTCTTT. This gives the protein CASSAAGRTNTEAFF.